The T cell receptor beta chain described here comes from a study of blood T cell repertoires in COVID-19. Background on the study: There were acute and convalescent COVID-19 samples, and they came from the United States, Italy and Spain.

Authors' analysis steps: Estimation of nucleated cell counts was performed using reference gene primer amplification. The repertoire was sequenced with immunoSEQ multiplex PCR; TCRdb's copy has only in-frame clones and lacks some. V and J calls plus clone size are reproduced from that table; the DNA served to infer D and trimming. The sample includes almost 250,000 clones, around 84% seen only once; the top ten take 1.6%. Participants were aged about 18 to 95 years, lived in some 23 US areas, and enrolled virtually. In germline, CDR1 is SGHAT, CDR2 FQNNGV. The CDR3 is 14 amino acids. Trimming shortened V by 5 bases and J by 5 bases, and 15 bases separated the two germline ends.

Material: PBMCs or T cells enriched from blood (not recorded which). The TCR comes from a woman aged 50 to 60 who had recovered from COVID-19. The V gene is TRBV11-2, the J gene TRBJ1-1; D may be TRBD1 (6 bases). The CDR3 here is CASSPGHRRTEAFF. CDR3 nucleotide sequence: TGTGCCAGCAGCCCGGGACACCGGAGGACTGAAGCTTTCTTT.